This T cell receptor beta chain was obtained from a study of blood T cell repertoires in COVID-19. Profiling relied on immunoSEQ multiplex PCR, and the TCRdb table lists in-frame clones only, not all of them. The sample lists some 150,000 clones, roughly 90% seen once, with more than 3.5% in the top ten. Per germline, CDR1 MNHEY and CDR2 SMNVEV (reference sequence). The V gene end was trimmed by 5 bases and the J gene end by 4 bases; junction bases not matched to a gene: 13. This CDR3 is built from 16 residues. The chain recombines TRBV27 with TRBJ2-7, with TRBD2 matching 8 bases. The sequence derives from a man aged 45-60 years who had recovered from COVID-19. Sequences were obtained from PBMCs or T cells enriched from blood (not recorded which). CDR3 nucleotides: TGTGCCAGCAGTCGGGTCGAGTTAGCGGGACCGTACGAGCAGTACTTC. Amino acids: CASSRVELAGPYEQYF.